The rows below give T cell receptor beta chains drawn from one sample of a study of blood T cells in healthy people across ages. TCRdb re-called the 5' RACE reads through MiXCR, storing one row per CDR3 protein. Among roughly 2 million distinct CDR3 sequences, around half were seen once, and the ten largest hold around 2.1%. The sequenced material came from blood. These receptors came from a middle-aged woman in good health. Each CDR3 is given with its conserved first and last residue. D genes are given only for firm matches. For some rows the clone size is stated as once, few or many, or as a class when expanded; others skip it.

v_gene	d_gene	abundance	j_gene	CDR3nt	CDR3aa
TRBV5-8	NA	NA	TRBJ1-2	TGTGCCAGCAGCTTGAATCGGAATGACATTCGAGGGTATGGCTACACCTTC	CASSLNRNDIRGYGYTF
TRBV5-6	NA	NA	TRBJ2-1	TGTGCCAGCAGCTGGACGGGGAACTCCTACAATGAGCAGTTCTTC	CASSWTGNSYNEQFF
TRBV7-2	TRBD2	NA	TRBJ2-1	TGTGCCAGCAGCTTAGAGTTGGTAGCGGGGGTTGTGGGTGAGCAGTTCTTC	CASSLELVAGVVGEQFF
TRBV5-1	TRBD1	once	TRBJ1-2	TGCGCCAGCAGCCCAGACGGGACAGGGACGATCGGCTACACCTTC	CASSPDGTGTIGYTF
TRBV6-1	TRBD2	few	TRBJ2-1	TGTGCCAGCAGTGGGTTCAGACTAGCGGTAAATGAGCAGTTCTTC	CASSGFRLAVNEQFF
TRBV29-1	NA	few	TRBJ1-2	TGCAGCGTAATTACAGAGAACTATGGCTACACCTTC	CSVITENYGYTF
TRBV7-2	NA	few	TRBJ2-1	TGTGCCAGCAGCTTAGCGGGGGCCCTATACAATGAGCAGTTCTTC	CASSLAGALYNEQFF
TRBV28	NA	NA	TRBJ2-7	TGTGCCAGCAGTTTACGGCAACTCTTGAGCTCCTACGAGCAGTACTTC	CASSLRQLLSSYEQYF
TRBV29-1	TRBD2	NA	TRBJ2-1	TGCAGCGCTGGCCCTAGCGGCCAAGAGACCCAGTTCTTC	CSAGPSGQETQFF
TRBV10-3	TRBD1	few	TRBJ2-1	TGTGCCATCAGGACAGGGGAGTCCCCAGACAATGAGCAGTTCTTC	CAIRTGESPDNEQFF
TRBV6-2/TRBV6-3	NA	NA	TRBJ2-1	TGTGCCAGCATCTTCCGGGACCCATCGAGGAATGAGCAGTTCTTC	CASIFRDPSRNEQFF
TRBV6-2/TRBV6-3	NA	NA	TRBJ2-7	TGTGCCAGCAGTTACTACTCCTGGTCCTACGAGCAGTACTTC	CASSYYSWSYEQYF
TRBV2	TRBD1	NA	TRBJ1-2	TGTGCCGGGCACGGGACAGGAACCTCGGATGGCTACACCTTC	CAGHGTGTSDGYTF
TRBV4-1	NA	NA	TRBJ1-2	TGCGCCAGCAGCCAAGGTCCACTTCAGGGAGGAGCGAGCTATGGCTACACCTTC	CASSQGPLQGGASYGYTF
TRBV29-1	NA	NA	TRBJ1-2	TGCAGCGTTGGCCCGGTCTATGGCTACACCTTC	CSVGPVYGYTF
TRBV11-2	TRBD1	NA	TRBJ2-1	TGTGCCAGCAGCTTATTGGGGACAGGGGTGGATGAGCAGTTCTTC	CASSLLGTGVDEQFF
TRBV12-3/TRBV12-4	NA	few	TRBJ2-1	TGTGCCAGCACCCTCGCGGACAGATACAATGAGCAGTTCTTC	CASTLADRYNEQFF
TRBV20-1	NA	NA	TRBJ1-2	TGCAGTACTAGTTTGATCGGAGTCCGCCAACTACGGAGCTATGGCTACACCTTC	CSTSLIGVRQLRSYGYTF